Below, 19 T cell receptor beta chains from the same sample are listed, as sequenced in a study of shared clonotypes between healthy human individuals (dated by TCRdb to about 2020). Receptors were amplified or captured by the immunoSEQ multiplex PCR assay. Held by TCRdb, this immuneACCESS table contains in-frame sequences only and omits some clones. Under half of the omission traces to an unresolved V gene where checked; the cause of the rest is unknown. The sample table contains hundreds of thousands of clones; only one count was recorded for roughly 70% of them. About 2% of the sample belongs to the ten largest clones. Material: memory CD4+ T cells sorted from blood. Read against the paper, the sample's cell subset or site label means: CD45RA-negative fraction. Source of these receptors: a woman in her twenties or thirties in good health.

V usage is TRBV15 and J usage is TRBJ2-1; no definite D call. The CDR3 spans 14 residues. Per the germline V gene, CDR1 is LNHNV and CDR2 is YYDKDF (reference sequence). V was cut by 3 bases and J by 0 bases, with 6 bases left in between. In DNA, the CDR3 is TGTGCCACCAGCAGGTTCGACTCCTACAATGAGCAGTTCTTC. Its translation is CATSRFDSYNEQFF.

The V gene is TRBV11-3, the J gene TRBJ2-2, with D possibly being TRBD1 or TRBD2 (5 bases each). The CDR3 consists of 16 residues. Trimming cost V 5 bases and J 7 bases, with 20 bases left between them. Germline V gives CDR1 SGHNT, CDR2 YENEEA. This CDR3 reads CASSPGLGRLGGELFF. CDR3 nucleotides: TGTGCCAGCAGCCCGGGGCTTGGGCGTTTGGGCGGGGAGCTGTTTTTT.

The chain is built from TRBV5-6 and TRBJ1-4, with D possibly being TRBD1 (5 bases). Germline-derived CDR1 and CDR2 are SGHDT and YYEEEE. The CDR3 is made up of 15 amino acids. V was shortened by 2 bases and J by 8 bases, with 16 bases between the two germline ends. CDR3 loop: CASSLPGRGGEKLFF. Written as DNA, the CDR3 is TGTGCCAGCAGCTTACCGGGACGGGGAGGCGAAAAACTGTTTTTT.

The chain uses TRBV4-2 and TRBJ2-3, with D hard to call. CDR1 is LGHNA and CDR2 is YNFKEQ in the germline V gene. The CDR3 has 13 residues. Trimming stripped 0 bases from V and 2 bases from J, with 3 bases between. The CDR3 DNA is TGTGCCAGCAGCCAAGAGCTCACAGATACGCAGTATTTT. This translates into CASSQELTDTQYF.

The chain links TRBV2 to TRBJ2-7; TRBD2 matches 9 bases. The CDR3 is 13 residues long. Germline V gives CDR1 SNHLY, CDR2 FYNNEI. V lost 6 bases and J lost 6; bases outside the gene matches: 6. The DNA of the CDR3 is TGTGCCAGCAGGGGAACTAGCGGGCGCGAGCAGTACTTC. Translation: CASRGTSGREQYF.

A few counts support this clone. The CDR3 DNA is TGTGCCAGCTCGCTCTACACTACTACCTACGAGCAGTACTTC. This gives the protein CASSLYTTTYEQYF. The genes are TRBV18 and TRBJ2-7; D call uncertain. Germline-derived CDR1 and CDR2 are KGHSH and LQKENI. V lost 6 bases, J lost 2 bases, and 14 bases lay in between. The CDR3 consists of 14 residues.

The chain links TRBV5-4 to TRBJ2-3; no clear D. Trimming took 1 base from V and 0 from J, leaving 6 bases between them. The CDR3 consists of 14 residues. Looked up from germline, CDR1 is SGHNT and CDR2 is YYREEE (reference sequence). CDR3 nucleotide sequence: TGTGCCAGCAGCTTGAAGGCTAGCACAGATACGCAGTATTTT. It translates to CASSLKASTDTQYF.

The V call is TRBV7-9, the J call TRBJ2-3; TRBD2 matches at 11 bases. This CDR3 is built from 15 residues. With V trimmed by 4 bases and J by 4 bases, 4 bases remained unmatched. Germline CDR1 SEHNR, CDR2 FQNEAQ (reference sequence). The DNA for the CDR3 is TGTGCCAGCAGCTCCTATAGCGGGAGGGCAGATACGCAGTATTTT. Its protein is CASSSYSGRADTQYF.

This clone turned up a few times. The CDR3 here is CASSSGTENIQYF. In DNA form, the CDR3 reads TGCGCCAGCAGCTCCGGGACAGAGAACATTCAGTACTTC. The chain uses TRBV5-1 and TRBJ2-4; 7 bases fit TRBD1. With V trimmed by 3 bases and J by 7 bases, 4 bases remained unmatched. Germline V gene sequence: CDR1 SGHRS, CDR2 YFSETQ. The CDR3 loop spans 13 amino acids.

This chain connects TRBV18 to TRBJ2-1; D perhaps matches TRBD1 (6 bases). CDR1 is KGHSH and CDR2 is LQKENI in the germline V gene. The V and J ends lost 3 bases and 1 base respectively, with 10 bases between them. The CDR3 contains 15 residues. The CDR3 loop is CASSPVTGSYNEQFF. As DNA, the CDR3 is TGTGCCAGCTCACCTGTGACAGGTTCCTACAATGAGCAGTTCTTC.

There are a few counts of this clone. The gene calls are TRBV9 and TRBJ1-4; perhaps TRBD1 as D (5 bases). Germline V CDR1 and CDR2: SGDLS, YYNGEE. The CDR3 length is 15 residues. Trimming shortened V by 5 bases and J by 4 bases, and 15 bases separated the two germline ends. The CDR3 region has the DNA TGTGCCAGCAGTACAACCGGGACGGATAATGAAAAACTGTTTTTT. Its protein product is CASSTTGTDNEKLFF.

The chain joins TRBV6-1 to TRBJ2-7; TRBD1 aligns across 7 bases. Germline CDR1 and CDR2: MNHNS and SASEGT. CDR3 size: 13 residues. The V segment lost 6 bases and the J segment 2 bases; nucleotides outside the gene matches: 4. CDR3 in DNA: TGTGCCAGCAGGCTAGGGACAGCCTACGAGCAGTACTTC. Translating it yields CASRLGTAYEQYF.

The chain joins TRBV11-2 to TRBJ2-7; 8 positions agree with TRBD2. The germline CDR1 and CDR2 sequences are SGHAT and FQNNGV. The trim removed 5 bases at V and 0 bases at J, leaving 6 bases unmatched. CDR3 size: 15 residues. The CDR3 loop reads CASSRYSGSSYEQYF. CDR3 nucleotide sequence: TGTGCCAGCAGCCGATACAGCGGGAGCTCCTACGAGCAGTACTTC.

CDR3 coding DNA: TGTGCCAGCACCCAGGGTACGCAGTATTTT. Its translation: CASTQGTQYF. This chain uses TRBV7-2 with TRBJ2-3; possible D gene TRBD1, 5 bases. This CDR3 spans 10 amino acids. Per the germline V gene, CDR1 is SGHTA and CDR2 is FQGNSA. Trimming cost V 7 bases and J 8 bases, with 7 bases left between them.

This chain uses TRBV6-5 with TRBJ1-5, with D possibly matching TRBD1 (5 bases). The CDR3 runs 13 residues. CDR1 MNHEY and CDR2 SVGAGI come from the germline V gene. V lost 8 bases and J lost 4, with 12 bases in between. CDR3 sequence (DNA): TGTGCCAGCCGCTCGGGGGTAAATCAGCCCCAGCATTTT. Translation gives CASRSGVNQPQHF.

Of note for this clone: The same CDR3 can be traced to other DNA sequences in this sample. V and J are TRBV15 and TRBJ1-2; D gene unclear. From germline, CDR1 is LNHNV and CDR2 YYDKDF (reference sequence). The CDR3 extends over 13 amino acids. Deletions cut 0 bases from V and 7 bases from J, with 9 bases between. The CDR3 nucleotides are TGTGCCACCAGCAGAGATCGGAGCGGTGGCTACACCTTC. It yields the protein CATSRDRSGGYTF.

This clone was seen repeatedly, ten times or more. The gene calls are TRBV5-1 and TRBJ2-5; possibly TRBD2 for D (6 bases). Per the germline V gene, CDR1 is SGHRS and CDR2 is YFSETQ. The CDR3 sequence is 14 residues long. The germline V and J ends were trimmed by 4 bases and 6 bases, with 16 bases remaining between them. CDR3: CASSPGTEGQTQYF. The CDR3 coding sequence is TGCGCCAGCAGCCCTGGCACGGAGGGACAGACCCAGTACTTC.

This chain connects TRBV7-9 to TRBJ2-5; D is unclear. CDR3 length: 14 amino acids. Germline CDR1 is SEHNR and CDR2 is FQNEAQ (reference sequence). V lost 1 base and J lost 4, with 10 bases in between. CDR3 sequence: CASSLGGMRETQYF. The CDR3 nucleotides read TGTGCCAGCAGCTTAGGGGGAATGAGAGAGACCCAGTACTTC.

This chain connects TRBV9 to TRBJ1-2; 9 positions agree with TRBD1. In germline, CDR1 is SGDLS, CDR2 YYNGEE. V lost 4 bases, J lost 3 bases, and 13 bases stayed unmatched. This CDR3 contains 17 residues. The CDR3, as DNA: TGTGCCAGCAGCCCCCACCCCCCTACAGGGGGCGACTATGGCTACACCTTC. Its translation is CASSPHPPTGGDYGYTF.